This TCR beta chain was identified in a study of CD8 T cells in ankylosing spondylitis. Findings and limits, study-wide: Characteristic of ankylosing spondylitis blood, it appeared, was a TCR beta motif comprising fewer than 10 highly homologous variants.

Quantitative 5'-RACE with molecular barcodes produced the TCR beta libraries. TCRdb analysed the 5' RACE reads with MiXCR anew, one entry per CDR3 protein. The data hold 300,000 to 350,000 distinct CDR3 sequences, with less than 25% observed a single time. For this clonotype: Its antigen is not identified.

From germline, CDR1 is SSHAT and CDR2 FNYEAQ (reference sequence). V was clipped by 5 bases and J by 0 bases, with 14 bases between them. The CDR3 length is 16 residues. Sequences were obtained from blood, either unsorted or a sorted T cell fraction (not recorded which). The chain is built from TRBV7-7 and TRBJ2-1; tentatively, D is TRBD1 (6 bases). The source is a female donor with ankylosing spondylitis or in good health (not recorded which). The CDR3 DNA follows: TGTGCCAGCAGCCAACTGGACAGTAGCTCCTACAATGAGCAGTTCTTC. Its protein product is CASSQLDSSSYNEQFF.